Each of the 26 T cell receptor beta chains below was sequenced from the same sample in a study of shared clonotypes between healthy human individuals. Using immunoSEQ multiplex PCR, the repertoire was profiled, and TCRdb retains in-frame clones only, with some absent. This table has about 800,000 clones, around 96% appearing once. CD45RO-negative cells were positively selected for CCR7, leaving out terminally differentiated effector memory CD45RA+ cells. The material sequenced was naive CD8+ T cells sorted from blood. These receptors were taken from a man aged 25-45 years in good health.

This chain connects TRBV11-2 to TRBJ2-3; TRBD2 might be the D (6 bases). The V gene's germline CDR1 is SGHAT and CDR2 FQNNGV. V lost 5 bases and J lost 2, with 17 bases in between. The CDR3 is 16 residues long. The CDR3 here is CASSKPPGLLTDTQYF. CDR3 sequence (DNA): TGTGCCAGCAGCAAGCCACCGGGACTCCTCACAGATACGCAGTATTTT.

V gene TRBV6-1 combines with J gene TRBJ2-5; D is ambiguous. Germline loops: CDR1 MNHNS, CDR2 SASEGT. The CDR3 spans 14 residues. Trimming took off 2 bases at V and 1 base at J, with 8 bases between the two ends. Here the CDR3 DNA reads TGTGCCAGCAGTGAAATTGAGGTCCAAGAGACCCAGTACTTC. This codes for CASSEIEVQETQYF.

The rearrangement links TRBV29-1 to TRBJ2-7, with 8 bases fitting TRBD1. The CDR3 extends over 11 amino acids. The germline CDR1 and CDR2 sequences are SQVTM and ANQGSEA. Trimming took 7 bases from V and 4 from J; bases not matched to a gene: 3. CDR3 sequence: CSGGQGYEQYF. For the CDR3, the DNA is TGCAGCGGAGGACAGGGTTACGAGCAGTACTTC.

V usage is TRBV13 and J usage is TRBJ2-1; a weak D match, TRBD2 (5 bases). The CDR3 has 12 amino acids. V lost 4 bases to trimming and J lost 8 bases, with 9 bases between them. Looked up from germline, CDR1 is PRHDT and CDR2 is FYEKMQ (reference sequence). CDR3 sequence: CASSSTSDEQFF. The CDR3 nucleotides are TGTGCCAGCAGCTCTACTAGTGATGAGCAGTTCTTC.

This chain uses TRBV7-2 with TRBJ2-7; no definite D call. Germline V gene lookup returns CDR1 SGHTA and CDR2 FQGNSA. Trimming shortened V by 5 bases and J by 0 bases, and 14 bases separated the two germline ends. The CDR3 is made up of 15 amino acids. The CDR3 sequence: CASSPPTRSSYEQYF. CDR3 nucleotide sequence: TGTGCCAGCAGCCCCCCCACGAGGAGCTCCTACGAGCAGTACTTC.

The chain is built from TRBV18 and TRBJ1-2; TRBD1 aligns across 8 bases. Looked up from germline, CDR1 is KGHSH and CDR2 is LQKENI. The CDR3 loop spans 14 amino acids. V dropped 5 bases and J dropped 10; count of bases not matched to a gene: 12. The DNA for the CDR3 is TGTGCCAGCTCATCCCTCGGACAGGGAGTGGACTACACCTTC. This codes for CASSSLGQGVDYTF.

This clone appeared once. The chain is built from TRBV4-3 and TRBJ2-7; D remains ambiguous. Germline CDR1 reads LGHNA; CDR2 reads YSLEER. The CDR3 runs to 13 residues. V lost 3 bases to trimming and J lost 2 bases, with 8 bases between them. CDR3 amino acids: CASSQSYPYEQYF. As DNA, the CDR3 is TGCGCCAGCAGCCAGTCCTATCCCTACGAGCAGTACTTC.

The rearrangement joins TRBV10-3 to TRBJ2-3, with D maybe TRBD1 (5 bases). Germline V gene data show CDR1 as ENHRY and CDR2 as SYGVKD. V lost 5 bases and J lost 4, with 16 bases in between. CDR3 size: 15 residues. CDR3 nucleotides: TGTGCCATCAGTCAAAGTCGGGTGGGGCCAGATACGCAGTATTTT. Protein: CAISQSRVGPDTQYF.

Turning to this clone: Other DNA sequences of this sample code for an identical CDR3. V and J are TRBV7-6 and TRBJ2-3, with TRBD1 matching over 8 bases. This CDR3 region has 14 residues. Germline V gene data show CDR1 as SGHVS and CDR2 as FNYEAQ. Unmatched junction bases numbered 0, after V lost 3 bases and J lost 1 base. The CDR3 is CASSLTGGTDTQYF. In nucleotides, the CDR3 is TGTGCCAGCAGCTTGACAGGGGGCACAGATACGCAGTATTTT.

The chain is built from TRBV6-5 and TRBJ2-2, with 7 bases that match TRBD1. The V segment lost 6 bases and the J segment 4 bases; nucleotides outside the gene matches: 8. The germline CDR1 and CDR2 sequences are MNHEY and SVGAGI. The CDR3 sequence is 15 residues long. The DNA for the CDR3 is TGTGCCAGCAGCTTAGCAGGGGGTCGCACCGGGGAGCTGTTTTTT. This translates into CASSLAGGRTGELFF.

J is TRBJ1-2 and V is TRBV9, with D tentatively TRBD1 (5 bases). Germline assignment: CDR1 SGDLS and CDR2 YYNGEE. The CDR3 runs 14 residues. V was pared by 0 bases and J by 2 bases, with 8 bases between. The CDR3 DNA is TGTGCCAGCAGCGTAGTTGGGGACAACTATGGCTACACCTTC. Its translation is CASSVVGDNYGYTF.

The chain is built from TRBV7-2 and TRBJ2-1, with D perhaps matching TRBD1 (5 bases). V was clipped by 0 bases and J by 4 bases, with 10 bases between them. Germline CDR1 SGHTA, CDR2 FQGNSA. The CDR3 runs 15 residues. As DNA, the CDR3 is TGTGCCAGCAGCTTAGCCTGGACACTTTACAATGAGCAGTTCTTC. Amino acids: CASSLAWTLYNEQFF.

The chain carries TRBV10-2 and TRBJ2-1, with D uncertain. The CDR3 is made up of 13 amino acids. Germline-derived CDR1 and CDR2 are WSHSY and SAAADI. Trimming removed 9 bases from V and 3 bases from J, with 12 bases in between. In nucleotides, the CDR3 is TGCGCCAGTACATCGGACGGCTACAATGAGCAGTTCTTC. It specifies CASTSDGYNEQFF.

This clone was counted between two and nine times. The chain has TRBV7-9 and TRBJ1-1, with D maybe TRBD1 (6 bases). Germline CDR1 is SEHNR and CDR2 is FQNEAQ (reference sequence). Trimming pared 3 bases from V and 1 base from J, leaving 6 bases between. The CDR3 is 13 residues long. The CDR3 nucleotides read TGTGCCAGCAGCTTGACAGGGAACACTGAAGCTTTCTTT. It translates to CASSLTGNTEAFF. Variable domain in full (rest from reference TRBV7-9 and TRBJ1-1): DTGVSQNPRHKITKRGQNVTFRCDPISEHNRLYWYRQTLGQGPEFLTYFQNEAQLEKSRLLSDRFSAERPKGSFSTLEIQRTEQGDSAMYLCASSLTGNTEAFFGQGTRLTVV.

This rearrangement joins TRBV6-6 to TRBJ2-5; 11 bases match TRBD2. This CDR3 region has 14 residues. CDR1 is MNHNY, CDR2 SVGAGI, per germline (reference sequence). The junction had 5 bases not matched to a gene; V was cut back by 5 bases and J by 6 bases. DNA for the CDR3: TGTGCCAGCAGTCGGACTAGCGGGTTAAAGACCCAGTACTTC. It codes for CASSRTSGLKTQYF.

A note on this clone: Other DNA sequences within the sample encode an identical CDR3. This sequence joins TRBV5-4 and TRBJ2-1; no clear D. Per germline, CDR1 SGHNT and CDR2 YYREEE (reference sequence). The germline V and J ends were trimmed by 2 bases and 5 bases, with 5 bases remaining between them. This CDR3 is built from 12 residues. In nucleotides, the CDR3 is TGTGCCAGCAGCTTTTTGGACAATGAGCAGTTCTTC. Translating it yields CASSFLDNEQFF.

V and J are TRBV5-5 and TRBJ2-1; 8 bases map to TRBD1. Germline CDR1 SGHKS, CDR2 YYEKEE (reference sequence). Trimming took 0 bases from V and 10 from J; bases not matched to a gene: 12. There are 16 residues in the CDR3. The CDR3 loop reads CASSLVATGVLGEQFF. In nucleotides, the CDR3 is TGTGCCAGCAGCTTGGTGGCGACAGGGGTCCTGGGAGAGCAGTTCTTC.

This chain links TRBV4-2 with TRBJ2-2; the match to TRBD2 covers 8 bases. V gave up 0 bases and J gave up 5 bases; unmatched junction bases: 8. This CDR3 has 17 amino acids. Germline lookup yields CDR1 LGHNA and CDR2 YNFKEQ. The CDR3: CASSQEGAGGYTGELFF. The CDR3 DNA follows: TGTGCCAGCAGCCAAGAGGGCGCGGGAGGTTATACCGGGGAGCTGTTTTTT.

Concerning this clone itself: This sample also contains other DNA sequences that code for the same CDR3. The gene calls are TRBV10-2 and TRBJ1-1; 9 positions match TRBD1. The CDR3 runs 13 residues. V lost 6 bases and J lost 1; bases outside the gene matches: 0. In germline, CDR1 is WSHSY, CDR2 SAAADI. The CDR3 DNA reads as TGCGCCAGCAGGGGACAGGGGAACACTGAAGCTTTCTTT. As protein: CASRGQGNTEAFF.

The chain couples TRBV5-6 to TRBJ2-3, with TRBD2 matching over 13 bases. Germline V lookup: CDR1 SGHDT, CDR2 YYEEEE. Germline trimming cut 4 bases from V and 4 bases from J; bases unmatched to any gene: 3. The CDR3 covers 15 residues. CDR3 DNA sequence: TGTGCCAGCAGCCGGACTAGCGGGAGAGCAGATACGCAGTATTTT. Residues: CASSRTSGRADTQYF.

The rearrangement links TRBV7-2 to TRBJ2-1, with D uncertain. CDR1 and CDR2 (germline): SGHTA, FQGNSA. V shed 5 bases and J shed 7 bases, with 24 bases lying between them. The CDR3 has 17 residues. CDR3 in DNA: TGTGCCAGCAGCCCCGGGCCAGCCTACTACGTCGGGAATGAGCAGTTCTTC. Its protein is CASSPGPAYYVGNEQFF.

The chain carries TRBV2 and TRBJ1-1, with no clear D. Trimming cost V 8 bases and J 0 bases, with 13 bases left between them. Germline CDR1 is SNHLY and CDR2 is FYNNEI. This CDR3 contains 14 residues. The CDR3 DNA follows: TGTGCCAGCGCGAAAAAGGCTATGAACACTGAAGCTTTCTTT. Translation gives CASAKKAMNTEAFF.

The rearrangement joins TRBV27 to TRBJ2-1; D is possibly TRBD2 (6 bases). Trimming pared 2 bases from V and 10 bases from J, leaving 15 bases between. CDR1 and CDR2 (germline): MNHEY, SMNVEV (reference sequence). CDR3 length equals 14 residues. CDR3 in DNA: TGTGCCAGCAGTTTACACGGGAGAAACCGCGAGCAGTTCTTC. Amino acid sequence: CASSLHGRNREQFF.

The chain recombines TRBV2 with TRBJ2-7; D ambiguous. The CDR3 sequence is 11 residues long. Trimming removed 5 bases at V and 5 bases at J, with 7 bases between. Germline V gene sequence: CDR1 SNHLY, CDR2 FYNNEI. The CDR3 region has the DNA TGTGCCAGCAGTCAGATAGACGAGCAGTACTTC. This codes for CASSQIDEQYF.

The rearrangement joins TRBV25-1 to TRBJ2-7, with 8 bases fitting TRBD1. Germline V CDR1 and CDR2: MGHDK, SYGVNS. There are 15 residues in the CDR3. V was pared by 6 bases and J by 2 bases, with 9 bases of the junction left unmatched. The CDR3 coding sequence is TGTGCCAGCAGAGGACAGGGCGAAAACCCCTACGAGCAGTACTTC. Translation: CASRGQGENPYEQYF.

This chain uses TRBV27 with TRBJ1-3; D call uncertain. Germline CDR1 MNHEY, CDR2 SMNVEV (reference sequence). V lost 3 bases and J 0 bases, leaving 9 bases between the germline ends. This CDR3 comprises 15 residues. CDR3 residues: CASSLYGFSGNTIYF. The CDR3 nucleotides are TGTGCCAGCAGTTTGTACGGCTTCTCTGGAAACACCATATATTTT.